What follows are 21 T cell receptor beta chains derived from one specimen sequenced in a study of T cells after yellow fever vaccination. TCRdb called the 5' RACE reads again in MiXCR, with one record for every CDR3 protein. The table includes around 65,000 distinct CDR3 sequences, approximately 5.9% detected once. The starting material was CD4+ T cells sorted from PBMCs, obtained roughly 15 days after the first yellow fever vaccination. The receptors were gathered from a young man who received the YFV17D yellow fever vaccine.

The J gene is TRBJ1-2, the V gene TRBV5-1, with TRBD1 as a possible D gene (5 bases). The CDR3 spans 15 residues. The ends were cut back, 0 bases at V and 8 bases at J, with 17 bases in the middle. Per germline, CDR1 SGHRS and CDR2 YFSETQ. The CDR3 protein is CASSLDPGPGGGYTF. The DNA of the CDR3 is TGCGCCAGCAGCTTGGACCCGGGACCTGGGGGGGGCTACACCTTC.

This clonotype was seen ten or more times. The genes are TRBV20-1 and TRBJ2-3, with D perhaps matching TRBD2 (7 bases). The germline gives CDR1 DFQATT, CDR2 SNEGSKA (reference sequence). CDR3 length: 14 residues. V gave up 5 bases and J gave up 1 base, with 13 bases separating them. The CDR3 protein is CSAPGGGRTDTQYF. The CDR3 coding sequence is TGCAGTGCTCCGGGGGGCGGCCGCACAGATACGCAGTATTTT.

This clonotype was found a few times. This chain links TRBV11-2 with TRBJ2-7; D unresolved. V lost 1 base and J lost 2, with 9 bases in between. Germline CDR1 and CDR2: SGHAT and FQNNGV. CDR3 size: 14 residues. The CDR3 is CASSLGTGPYEQYV. CDR3 DNA sequence: TGTGCCAGCAGCTTAGGCACGGGCCCCTACGAGCAGTACGTC.

As to this clonotype: This could be a read error, since a much larger clone is one nucleotide away. This chain connects TRBV7-2 to TRBJ1-1, with D tentatively TRBD1 (5 bases). CDR3 length: 15 residues. Germline CDR1 is SGHTA and CDR2 is FQGNSA. Between the trimmed V and J ends, which lost 2 bases and 4 bases, there was a span of 14 bases. The DNA for the CDR3 is TGTGCCAGCAGCTTAAGGCCCGGGGGGGGCACTGAAGCTTTCTTT. It yields the protein CASSLRPGGGTEAFF.

Concerning this clonotype itself: A much larger clonotype is one base distant, so this may be a read error. The chain recombines TRBV20-1 with TRBJ2-7, with D tentatively TRBD1 (5 bases). The CDR3 totals 12 residues. Germline V gives CDR1 DFQATT, CDR2 SNEGSKA (reference sequence). The V end was cut by 6 bases, the J end by 6 bases, with 15 bases between. The CDR3 loop is CSAEPHRLEQYF. Written as DNA, the CDR3 is TGCAGTGCCGAACCCCACAGGCTCGAGCAGTACTTC.

This clonotype occurred many times. The V call is TRBV5-1, the J call TRBJ1-5, with a tentative D call TRBD1 (5 bases). CDR3 size: 14 residues. CDR1 SGHRS and CDR2 YFSETQ come from the germline V gene. Deletions cut 3 bases from V and 9 bases from J, with 16 bases between. In DNA form, the CDR3 reads TGCGCCAGCAGCTCGGGGACGGTCGGTGGGCCCCAGCATTTT. Protein product: CASSSGTVGGPQHF.

This clonotype was observed many times. This chain links TRBV5-1 with TRBJ2-5; D is ambiguous. The ends were cut back, 1 base at V and 3 bases at J, with 16 bases in the middle. CDR1 SGHRS and CDR2 YFSETQ come from the germline V gene. The CDR3 runs to 16 residues. CDR3 region: CASSLLPLGQKETQYF. The CDR3 bases are TGCGCCAGCAGCTTGCTGCCCCTTGGGCAGAAAGAGACCCAGTACTTC.

This clonotype was recorded at least ten times. The chain has TRBV25-1 and TRBJ2-5; TRBD2 agrees at 8 bases. J was trimmed by 9 bases and V by 1 base; bases with no gene match: 13. The germline V gene encodes CDR1 MGHDK and CDR2 SYGVNS. The CDR3 is made up of 16 amino acids. The CDR3 protein is CASSEFGGLAGKPQYF. The CDR3 nucleotides read TGTGCCAGCAGTGAATTTGGAGGTTTAGCGGGGAAGCCCCAGTACTTC. The variable domain in full, completed from reference TRBV25-1 and TRBJ2-5, reads EADIYQTPRYLVIGTGKKITLECSQTMGHDKMYWYQQDPGMELHLIHYSYGVNSTEKGDLSSESTVSRIRTEHFPLTLESARPSHTSQYLCASSEFGGLAGKPQYFGPGTRLLVL.

The V gene is TRBV7-2, the J gene TRBJ2-5; possibly TRBD2 for D (6 bases). The CDR3 consists of 15 residues. V was pared by 4 bases and J by 7 bases, with 19 bases between. Germline V gives CDR1 SGHTA, CDR2 FQGNSA. The CDR3 loop is CASSSSGTYRGTQYF. The CDR3, as DNA: TGTGCCAGCAGCTCCTCCGGGACTTACCGGGGGACCCAGTACTTC. Looking up the rest from reference TRBV7-2 and TRBJ2-5 gives the full variable domain: GAGVSQSPSNKVTEKGKDVELRCDPISGHTALYWYRQSLGQGLEFLIYFQGNSAPDKSGLPSDRFSAERTGGSVSTLTIQRTQQEDSAVYLCASSSSGTYRGTQYFGPGTRLLVL.

The table lists this clonotype with many counts. The chain is built from TRBV7-2 and TRBJ1-4; D not resolved. The CDR3 is made up of 14 amino acids. The V and J ends lost 6 bases and 13 bases respectively, with 21 bases between them. Germline CDR1 reads SGHTA; CDR2 reads FQGNSA. CDR3 nucleotides: TGTGCCAGCAGGAGACAAGCTTTAATGAAAAGACTGTTTTTT. Translating it yields CASRRQALMKRLFF.

With respect to this clonotype: Being one base from a much bigger clone, this may be a read error. The CDR3 sequence is CASGFPTERTEAFF. The CDR3 DNA sequence: TGTGCCAGCGGCTTCCCGACCGAACGCACTGAAGCTTTCTTT. V is TRBV7-2 and J is TRBJ1-1; D is unclear. CDR1 SGHTA and CDR2 FQGNSA come from the germline V gene. This CDR3 spans 14 amino acids.

This clonotype was seen repeatedly, ten times or more. This chain links TRBV5-1 with TRBJ2-5; D ambiguous. The germline CDR1 and CDR2 sequences are SGHRS and YFSETQ. The CDR3 length is 14 residues. V gave up 4 bases and J gave up 2 bases, with 12 bases separating them. CDR3 protein: CASSVGSIQETQYF. The CDR3 nucleotides are TGCGCCAGCAGCGTGGGCTCTATACAAGAGACCCAGTACTTC.

Worth noting for this clonotype: A read error may explain this, as a much larger clone is one base away. The CDR3 DNA reads TGCGCCAGCAGCTTCGCACAACCTGGGGCCAACGTCCTGACTTTC. Amino acid sequence: CASSFAQPGANVLTF. The chain employs TRBV5-1 and TRBJ2-6; D is undetermined. Germline-derived CDR1 and CDR2 are SGHRS and YFSETQ. The CDR3 is made up of 15 amino acids. The V end lost 2 bases, the J end lost 2 bases, and 8 bases lay between the germline ends.

This clonotype was recorded many times. The chain joins TRBV12-3 or TRBV12-4 to TRBJ1-6, with D perhaps TRBD1 (5 bases). V dropped 0 bases and J dropped 11 bases, with 17 bases sitting between them. The CDR3 loop spans 16 amino acids. Here the CDR3 reads CASSLAWGGGEPPLHF. The DNA of the CDR3 is TGTGCCAGCAGTTTAGCGTGGGGCGGAGGAGAACCACCCCTCCACTTT.

This clonotype was found a few times. V is TRBV11-2 and J is TRBJ1-2; D unclear. This CDR3 is 15 amino acids long. The germline V and J ends were trimmed by 4 bases and 1 base, with 13 bases remaining between them. Germline values: CDR1 SGHAT, CDR2 FQNNGV. The CDR3 reads CASSSPRGDNYGYTF. CDR3 coding DNA: TGTGCCAGCAGCTCTCCCCGGGGAGATAACTATGGCTACACCTTC.

This clonotype was found a few times. The chain recombines TRBV4-3 with TRBJ1-2; D perhaps matches TRBD1 (5 bases). This CDR3 contains 16 residues. V was clipped by 2 bases and J by 1 base, with 14 bases between them. CDR1 is LGHNA, CDR2 YSLEER, per germline. The CDR3 spells CASSQLKGLSNYGYTF. DNA for the CDR3: TGCGCCAGCAGCCAATTAAAGGGGCTCAGTAACTATGGCTACACCTTC.

This clonotype was picked up many times. This chain joins TRBV9 and TRBJ2-1, with a weak D call TRBD2 (5 bases). The germline CDR1 and CDR2 sequences are SGDLS and YYNGEE. V was clipped by 0 bases and J by 2 bases, with 15 bases between them. The CDR3 has 17 residues. The CDR3 sequence is CASSVAHYIGTYNEQFF. CDR3 coding DNA: TGTGCCAGCAGCGTAGCCCACTATATCGGGACCTACAATGAGCAGTTCTTC.

This clonotype occurred many times. This chain connects TRBV5-1 to TRBJ2-5; 7 bases align to TRBD1. CDR3 size: 14 residues. Looked up from germline, CDR1 is SGHRS and CDR2 is YFSETQ. V was pared by 4 bases and J by 4 bases, with 7 bases of the junction left unmatched. The CDR3 is CASSLRQGGETQYF. The CDR3 nucleotides are TGCGCCAGCAGCCTCCGACAGGGCGGAGAGACCCAGTACTTC.

This clonotype appeared many times. The CDR3, as DNA: TGCAGTGCCCCGGGGGGAGCGGGCTCCTACAATGAGCAGTTCTTC. This gives the protein CSAPGGAGSYNEQFF. The chain links TRBV20-1 to TRBJ2-1, with TRBD2 matching over 7 bases. The CDR3 spans 15 residues. Per the germline V gene, CDR1 is DFQATT and CDR2 is SNEGSKA (reference sequence). V shed 6 bases, J shed 0 bases, and the junction held 8 bases outside the gene matches.

This clonotype was seen ten or more times. This chain uses TRBV12-3 or TRBV12-4 with TRBJ2-3; possible D gene TRBD2, 7 bases. With 6 bases removed from V and 6 bases from J, the gap between germline ends came to 19 bases. This CDR3 comprises 15 residues. CDR3 in DNA: TGTGCCAGCAGCCCCCTGTTTAGGGGGGGGGATACGCAGTATTTT. As protein: CASSPLFRGGDTQYF.

This clonotype was found many times. CDR3 DNA sequence: TGCAGTGCCAAAAATCCCGCAGGGGGGAGCACTGAAGCTTTCTTT. This translates into CSAKNPAGGSTEAFF. The V and J genes are TRBV20-1 and TRBJ1-1, with 7 bases that match TRBD1. This CDR3 spans 15 amino acids. V lost 6 bases, J lost 4 bases, and 14 bases stayed unmatched. Germline V lookup: CDR1 DFQATT, CDR2 SNEGSKA (reference sequence).